The rows below give T cell receptor beta chains drawn from one sample of a study of blood T cell repertoires in COVID-19. Here immunoSEQ multiplex PCR was the method, and the copy in TCRdb shows in-frame clones only, minus some. The table records 40,000 or so clones, 90% of them present only once. Sequencing was carried out using peripheral blood. The receptors originated from a middle-aged man with active COVID-19. The CDR3 runs from the conserved cysteine through the conserved F or W. D genes are given only for firm matches. Clone sizes are given selectively: once, few, many, or a class where the clone is expanded.

v_gene	j_gene	abundance	d_gene	CDR3nt	CDR3aa
TRBV28	TRBJ1-2	-	-	TGTGCCAGCAGTGGCCTCTATGGCTACACCTTC	CASSGLYGYTF
TRBV28	TRBJ2-2	-	-	TGTGCCAGCAGTTTGCCGTCGACAGCGGGCGCCGGGGAGCTGTTTTTT	CASSLPSTAGAGELFF
TRBV7-9	TRBJ2-7	-	TRBD1	TGTGCCAGCAGCTTTGGGACAGGTGCCTACGAGCAGTACTTC	CASSFGTGAYEQYF
TRBV28	TRBJ1-1	once	TRBD1	TGTGCCAGCCTAGAGACAGGGAGATCGACTGAAGCTTTCTTT	CASLETGRSTEAFF
TRBV14	TRBJ2-1	-	-	TGTGCCAGCAGCCAAGCGGACCGGGGGGAGCAGTTCTTC	CASSQADRGEQFF
TRBV30	TRBJ2-3	-	TRBD2	TGTGCCTGGAGTGTACTTCCGGTAGCGGGGACCACAGATACGCAGTATTTT	CAWSVLPVAGTTDTQYF
TRBV19	TRBJ1-3	-	TRBD1	TGTGCCAGTACGAGGACAGGCCGCTCTGGAAACACCATATATTTT	CASTRTGRSGNTIYF
TRBV4-1	TRBJ1-4	once	-	TGCGCCAGCAGCCAAATTCCGGGACACCCTAATGAAAAACTGTTTTTT	CASSQIPGHPNEKLFF
TRBV28	TRBJ1-1	-	-	TGTGCCAGCAGTTTAATCATCGAGAAATCTGAAGCTTTCTTT	CASSLIIEKSEAFF
TRBV6-5	TRBJ2-3	-	TRBD2	TGTGCCAGCAGTTACTCGTCTAGCGGGGGGGCCGATACGCAGTATTTT	CASSYSSSGGADTQYF
TRBV9	TRBJ2-3	-	TRBD2	TGTGCCAGCAGCGTAGGGAGAACTAGCGGGAGGGATACGCAGTATTTT	CASSVGRTSGRDTQYF
TRBV18	TRBJ1-4	-	TRBD1	TGTGCCAGCTCGTCCGGGACAGGGACGATCTCGGGTGAAAAACTGTTTTTT	CASSSGTGTISGEKLFF
TRBV19	TRBJ2-1	-	-	TGTGCCAGTAGTATAGGGGGCGGAAGACGGGTCAATGAGCAGTTCTTC	CASSIGGGRRVNEQFF
TRBV10-3	TRBJ1-3	-	TRBD1	TGTGCCATCAGTGCTCGGGACAGGGGGAACTCTGGAAACACCATATATTTT	CAISARDRGNSGNTIYF
TRBV11-2	TRBJ2-1	once	TRBD2	TGTGCCAGCAGTTACGGACTAGCGAGGGCCAATGAGCAGTTCTTC	CASSYGLARANEQFF
TRBV4-1	TRBJ1-6	-	TRBD1	TGCGCCAGCAGCCAGGACAGGGTCACTTCACCCCTCCACTTT	CASSQDRVTSPLHF
TRBV30	TRBJ2-5	-	-	TGTGCCTGGAGGCGTGAGACCCAGTACTTC	CAWRRETQYF
TRBV6-5	TRBJ1-2	-	-	TGTGCCAGCAGTTATCTTACTCAGAGGGACTATGGCTACACCTTC	CASSYLTQRDYGYTF
TRBV3-1/TRBV3-2	TRBJ2-5	-	TRBD2	TGTGCCAGCAGCCTAAGCGGGGGGGCAGGAGAGACCCAGTACTTC	CASSLSGGAGETQYF
TRBV3-1/TRBV3-2	TRBJ2-7	-	-	TGTGCCAGCAGCCAAGATCGCTACGAGCAGTACTTC	CASSQDRYEQYF
TRBV18	TRBJ2-7	-	TRBD2	TGTGCCAGCTCACCATGGGCTAGCGGGGGAACCTACGAGCAGTACTTC	CASSPWASGGTYEQYF
TRBV4-3	TRBJ2-2	-	TRBD2	TGCGCCAGCAGCCAGGGTAGCGGGGGGGCCATCGGGGAGCTGTTTTTT	CASSQGSGGAIGELFF
TRBV4-2	TRBJ2-3	once	TRBD2	TGTGCCAGCAGCCAAGACCGAGCGGGGAAAACAGATACGCAGTATTTT	CASSQDRAGKTDTQYF
TRBV5-6	TRBJ1-2	-	TRBD1	TGTGCCAGCAGCTTGAAGGGGACAGGGGTCTATGGCTACACCTTC	CASSLKGTGVYGYTF
TRBV6-1	TRBJ2-3	-	-	TGTGCCAGCAGTGATGAAAGATGGGCGGGCGGAGGATTTGATACGCAGTATTTT	CASSDERWAGGGFDTQYF
TRBV6-2/TRBV6-3	TRBJ2-5	-	-	TGTGCCAGCAGTTACCAGGCGGGGCCGGAGACCCAGTACTTC	CASSYQAGPETQYF
TRBV18	TRBJ2-7	-	-	TGTGCCAGCTCACCACTCCGGGGAGAGCAGTACTTC	CASSPLRGEQYF
TRBV7-3	TRBJ2-3	-	TRBD1	TGTGCCAGCAGCTTAAAGGGGACAGGGCCAGATACGCAGTATTTT	CASSLKGTGPDTQYF
TRBV4-2	TRBJ2-2	-	TRBD1	TGTGCCAGCAGCCACGGGACAGGGACCGGGGAGCTGTTTTTT	CASSHGTGTGELFF
TRBV27	TRBJ1-3	-	-	TGTGCCAGCAGGAAGGAGAGAGGCGGAAACACCATATATTTT	CASRKERGGNTIYF
TRBV7-3	TRBJ2-5	-	TRBD2	TGTGCCAGCAGCCTCGGGACTAGTGGCGAGACCCAGTACTTC	CASSLGTSGETQYF
TRBV7-9	TRBJ1-2	few	-	TGTGCCAGCAGCCCCAGGGGTTATCGTGATGGCTACACCTTC	CASSPRGYRDGYTF
TRBV28	TRBJ2-7	-	TRBD1	TGTGCCAGCAGACCGGTTAGGGGGCGGTACGAGCAGTACTTC	CASRPVRGRYEQYF
TRBV7-8	TRBJ2-1	-	TRBD2	TGTGCCAGCAGCTCTAAAGCGGGGGGGCCTTATGAGCAGTTCTTC	CASSSKAGGPYEQFF
TRBV12-5	TRBJ2-3	-	TRBD2	TGTGCTAGTGGCCCGGGGGGGCTCAAGCCTGATACGCAGTATTTT	CASGPGGLKPDTQYF
TRBV28	TRBJ2-3	-	TRBD2	TGTGCCAGCAGCCTCCCGGGTGGGGGGGCAGATACGCAGTATTTT	CASSLPGGGADTQYF
TRBV10-3	TRBJ2-5	-	TRBD1	TGTGCCATCAGTGATTTAGGGACGACAGGGGGAGAGACCCAGTACTTC	CAISDLGTTGGETQYF
TRBV5-4	TRBJ1-1	-	TRBD1	TGTGCCAGCAGCTTGAGTATGGGACAGGAAGCTTTCTTT	CASSLSMGQEAFF
TRBV9	TRBJ1-6	-	-	TGTGCCAGCAGCCCCCGGGATTCACCCCTCCACTTT	CASSPRDSPLHF
TRBV9	TRBJ1-2	-	TRBD1	TGTGCCAGCAGCGTAGGAGGGACAGGGGGCGCGGGGAATGGCTACACCTTC	CASSVGGTGGAGNGYTF
TRBV19	TRBJ1-1	few	-	TGTGCCAGTAGGAGGAACATGAACACTGAAGCTTTCTTT	CASRRNMNTEAFF
TRBV6-2/TRBV6-3	TRBJ2-6	-	-	TGTGCCAGCAGTTACGCCGGCTCTGGGGCCAACGTCCTGACTTTC	CASSYAGSGANVLTF
TRBV29-1	TRBJ2-3	-	TRBD1	TGCAGCGCCGGGACAGGGGTTGAGGGTAGCACAGATACGCAGTATTTT	CSAGTGVEGSTDTQYF
TRBV18	TRBJ1-5	-	TRBD1	TGTGCCAGCTCCCCTGGGACAGCCCAGCCCCAGCATTTT	CASSPGTAQPQHF
TRBV25-1	TRBJ2-2	-	-	TGTGCCAGCAGTGCCGTGGCACACACCGGGGAGCTGTTTTTT	CASSAVAHTGELFF
TRBV7-3	TRBJ2-4	-	-	TGTGCCAGCAGCTACGGTCTTACCAAGCCAAACATTCAGTACTTC	CASSYGLTKPNIQYF